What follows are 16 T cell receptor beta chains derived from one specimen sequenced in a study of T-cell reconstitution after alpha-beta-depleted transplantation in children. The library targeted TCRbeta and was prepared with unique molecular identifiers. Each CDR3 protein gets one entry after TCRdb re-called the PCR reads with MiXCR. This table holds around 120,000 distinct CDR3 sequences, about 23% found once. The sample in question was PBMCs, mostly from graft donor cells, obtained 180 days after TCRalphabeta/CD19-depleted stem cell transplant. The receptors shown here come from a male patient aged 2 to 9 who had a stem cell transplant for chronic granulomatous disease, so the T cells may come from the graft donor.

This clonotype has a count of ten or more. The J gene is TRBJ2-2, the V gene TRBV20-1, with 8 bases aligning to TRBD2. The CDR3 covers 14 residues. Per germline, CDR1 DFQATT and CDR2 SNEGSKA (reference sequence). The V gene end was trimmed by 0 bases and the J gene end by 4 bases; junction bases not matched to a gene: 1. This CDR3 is CSAREAGGTGELFF. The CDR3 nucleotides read TGCAGTGCTAGAGAGGCGGGGGGCACCGGGGAGCTGTTTTTT.

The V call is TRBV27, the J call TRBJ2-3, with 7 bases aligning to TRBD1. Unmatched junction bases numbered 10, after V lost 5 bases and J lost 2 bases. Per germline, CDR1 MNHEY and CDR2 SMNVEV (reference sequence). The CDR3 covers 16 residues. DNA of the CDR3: TGTGCCAGCAGTAACTGGGACAGAGGCTTCACAGATACGCAGTATTTT. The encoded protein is CASSNWDRGFTDTQYF.

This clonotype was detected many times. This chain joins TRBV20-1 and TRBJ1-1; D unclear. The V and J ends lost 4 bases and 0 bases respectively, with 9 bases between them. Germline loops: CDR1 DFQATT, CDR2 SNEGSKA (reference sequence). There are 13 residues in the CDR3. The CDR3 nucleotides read TGCAGTGCTACCGGCGGCATGAACACTGAAGCTTTCTTT. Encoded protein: CSATGGMNTEAFF.

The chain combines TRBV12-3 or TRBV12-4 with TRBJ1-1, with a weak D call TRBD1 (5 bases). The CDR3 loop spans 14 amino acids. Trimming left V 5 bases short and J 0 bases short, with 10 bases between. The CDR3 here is CASSRAGLNTEAFF. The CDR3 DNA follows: TGTGCCAGCAGTAGGGCAGGGTTGAACACTGAAGCTTTCTTT.

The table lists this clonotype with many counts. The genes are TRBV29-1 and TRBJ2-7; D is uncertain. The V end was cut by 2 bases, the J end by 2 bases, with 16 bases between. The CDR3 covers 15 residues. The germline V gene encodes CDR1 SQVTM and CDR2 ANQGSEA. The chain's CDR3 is CSVELLSLGTYEQYF. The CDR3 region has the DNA TGCAGCGTTGAACTGCTCAGCCTTGGGACCTACGAGCAGTACTTC.

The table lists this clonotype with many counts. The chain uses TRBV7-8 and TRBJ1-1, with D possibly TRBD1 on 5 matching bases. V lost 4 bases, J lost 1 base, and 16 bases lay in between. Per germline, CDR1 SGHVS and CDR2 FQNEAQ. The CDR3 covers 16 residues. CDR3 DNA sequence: TGTGCCAGCAGCTCGACCCTCGGGACCGGGAACACTGAAGCTTTCTTT. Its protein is CASSSTLGTGNTEAFF. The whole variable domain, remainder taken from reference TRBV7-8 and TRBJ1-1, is GAGVSQSPRYKVAKRGQDVALRCDPISGHVSLFWYQQALGQGPEFLTYFQNEAQLDKSGLPSDRFFAERPEGSVSTLKIQRTQQEDSAVYLCASSSTLGTGNTEAFFGQGTRLTVV.

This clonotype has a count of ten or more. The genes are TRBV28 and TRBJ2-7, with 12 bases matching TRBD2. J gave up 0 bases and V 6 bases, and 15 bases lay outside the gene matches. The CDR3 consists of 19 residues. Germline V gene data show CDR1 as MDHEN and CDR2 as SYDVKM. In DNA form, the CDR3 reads TGTGCCAGCAGCCTGCTTATGACTAGCGGGAGTGCTCCCTCCTACGAGCAGTACTTC. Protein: CASSLLMTSGSAPSYEQYF.

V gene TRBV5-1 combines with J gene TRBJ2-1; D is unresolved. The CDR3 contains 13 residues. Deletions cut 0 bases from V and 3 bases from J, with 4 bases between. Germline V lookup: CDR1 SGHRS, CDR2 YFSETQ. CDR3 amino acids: CASSLDGYNEQFF. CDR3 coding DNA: TGCGCCAGCAGCTTGGACGGCTACAATGAGCAGTTCTTC.

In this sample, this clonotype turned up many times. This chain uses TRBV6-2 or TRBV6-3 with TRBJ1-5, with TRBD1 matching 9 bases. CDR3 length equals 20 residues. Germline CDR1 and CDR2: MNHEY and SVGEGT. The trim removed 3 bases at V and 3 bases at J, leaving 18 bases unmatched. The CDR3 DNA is TGTGCCAGCAGTTATTGGATTCGGCTAATGGACAGGGGCCCCAATCAGCCCCAGCATTTT. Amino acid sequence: CASSYWIRLMDRGPNQPQHF.

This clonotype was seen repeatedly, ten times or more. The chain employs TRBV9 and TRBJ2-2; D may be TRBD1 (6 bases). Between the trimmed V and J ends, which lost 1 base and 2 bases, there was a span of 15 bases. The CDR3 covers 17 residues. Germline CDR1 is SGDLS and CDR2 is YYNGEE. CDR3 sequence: CASSVRGKTGNTGELFF. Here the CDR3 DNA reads TGTGCCAGCAGCGTACGAGGAAAGACAGGCAACACCGGGGAGCTGTTTTTT.

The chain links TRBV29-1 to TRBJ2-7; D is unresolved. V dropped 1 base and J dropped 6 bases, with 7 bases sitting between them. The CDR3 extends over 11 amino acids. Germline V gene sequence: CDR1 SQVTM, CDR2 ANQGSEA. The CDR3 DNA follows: TGCAGCGTTGAAGGCCCGATCGAGCAGTACTTC. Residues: CSVEGPIEQYF.

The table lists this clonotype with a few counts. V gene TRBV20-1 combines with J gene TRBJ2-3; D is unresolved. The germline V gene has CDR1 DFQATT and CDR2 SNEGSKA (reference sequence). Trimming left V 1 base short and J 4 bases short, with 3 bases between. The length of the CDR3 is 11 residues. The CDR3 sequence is CSARVSDTQYF. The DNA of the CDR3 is TGCAGTGCTAGAGTGTCAGATACGCAGTATTTT.

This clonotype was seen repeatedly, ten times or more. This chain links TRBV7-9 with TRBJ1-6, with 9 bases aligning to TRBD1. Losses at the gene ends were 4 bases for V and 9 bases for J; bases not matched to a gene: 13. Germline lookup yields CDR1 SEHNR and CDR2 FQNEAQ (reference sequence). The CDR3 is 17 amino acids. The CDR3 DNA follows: TGTGCCAGCAGCTCACACGAGAGGGAGGGACAGGGTTCACCCCTCCACTTT. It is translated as CASSSHEREGQGSPLHF. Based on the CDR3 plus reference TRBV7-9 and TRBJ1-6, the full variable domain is DTGVSQNPRHKITKRGQNVTFRCDPISEHNRLYWYRQTLGQGPEFLTYFQNEAQLEKSRLLSDRFSAERPKGSFSTLEIQRTEQGDSAMYLCASSSHEREGQGSPLHFGNGTRLTVT.

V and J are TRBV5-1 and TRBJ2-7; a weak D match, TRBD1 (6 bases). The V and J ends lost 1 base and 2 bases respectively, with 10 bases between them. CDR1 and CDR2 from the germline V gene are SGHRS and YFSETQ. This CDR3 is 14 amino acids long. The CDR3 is CASSLTGWTYEQYF. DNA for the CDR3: TGCGCCAGCAGCTTGACAGGGTGGACCTACGAGCAGTACTTC.

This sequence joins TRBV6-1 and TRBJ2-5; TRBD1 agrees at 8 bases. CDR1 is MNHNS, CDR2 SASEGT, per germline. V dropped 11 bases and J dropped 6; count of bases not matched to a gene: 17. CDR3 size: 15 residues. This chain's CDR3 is CASRTPDRDRKTQYF. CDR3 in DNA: TGTGCCTCACGAACCCCGGACAGGGATAGGAAGACCCAGTACTTC.

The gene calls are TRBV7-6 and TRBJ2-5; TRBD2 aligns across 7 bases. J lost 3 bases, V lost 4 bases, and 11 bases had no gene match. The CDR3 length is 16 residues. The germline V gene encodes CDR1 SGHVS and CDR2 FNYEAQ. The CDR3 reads CASSSRLAGPKETQYF. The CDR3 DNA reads TGTGCCAGCAGCTCACGACTAGCAGGCCCCAAAGAGACCCAGTACTTC.